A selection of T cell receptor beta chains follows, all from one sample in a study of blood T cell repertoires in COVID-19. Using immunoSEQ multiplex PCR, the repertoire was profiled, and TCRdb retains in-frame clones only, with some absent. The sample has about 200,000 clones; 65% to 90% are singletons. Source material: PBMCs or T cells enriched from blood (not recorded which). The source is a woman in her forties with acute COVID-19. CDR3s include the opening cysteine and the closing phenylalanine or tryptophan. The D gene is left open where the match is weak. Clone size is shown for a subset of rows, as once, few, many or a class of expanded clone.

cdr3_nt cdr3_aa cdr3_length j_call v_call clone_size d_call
TGTGCCAGCAGTGACGAGCAGTTCGGAGTCTCTTTCTTT CASSDEQFGVSFF 13 TRBJ1-1 TRBV2 once .
TGTGCCAGCAGCTTAGTAGGGGATTCTTACGAGCAGTACTTC CASSLVGDSYEQYF 14 TRBJ2-7 TRBV7-8 once .
TGTGCCAGCAGCCGCGACGAGCAGTACTTC CASSRDEQYF 10 TRBJ2-7 TRBV5-7 . .
TGTGCCAGCAGGGGACAGGGCTACGAGCAGTACTTC CASRGQGYEQYF 12 TRBJ2-7 TRBV6-6 few TRBD1
TGTGCCAGCAGCGTAGAGGGGTCTGGAAACACCATATATTTT CASSVEGSGNTIYF 14 TRBJ1-3 TRBV9 . .
TGTGCCAGCAGGGGGACTAGCGGGACTAGTGAGCAGTACTTC CASRGTSGTSEQYF 14 TRBJ2-7 TRBV6-5 . TRBD2
TGTGCCAGCAGCTCCGACTACCGGGAGACCCAGTACTTC CASSSDYRETQYF 13 TRBJ2-5 TRBV7-3 once .
TGTGCCAGCAGCCGCCCCCGGGGGAACACTGAAGCTTTCTTT CASSRPRGNTEAFF 14 TRBJ1-1 TRBV28 once .
TGTGCCAGCTCGCCCGAGGGCGGGACTAGCGCTTACGAGCAGTACTTC CASSPEGGTSAYEQYF 16 TRBJ2-7 TRBV18 . TRBD2
TGTGCCAGCAGTCCGGTACTAGCGTCCCCCGGGGAGCTGTTTTTT CASSPVLASPGELFF 15 TRBJ2-2 TRBV27 . TRBD2
TGTGCCAGCAGCTTACCAGGATTCTACGAGCAGTACTTC CASSLPGFYEQYF 13 TRBJ2-7 TRBV7-2 . .
TGTGCCAGCAGGGGGACTAGCGGGAGGGCCAATGAGCAGTTCTTC CASRGTSGRANEQFF 15 TRBJ2-1 TRBV6-5 . TRBD2
TGTGCCAGCAGCCGGGACCAGGGGCACGCTGAAGCTTTCTTT CASSRDQGHAEAFF 14 TRBJ1-1 TRBV2 few .
TGTGCCAGCAGCTTGGGGGGGCGAGGCAATGAGCAGTTCTTC CASSLGGRGNEQFF 14 TRBJ2-1 TRBV5-8 . .
TGTGCCAGCACCCGTACTAATCCAGGGAATAATTCACCCCTCCACTTT CASTRTNPGNNSPLHF 16 TRBJ1-6 TRBV28 . .
TGTGCCAGCAGGCGGACTAGCGGGAGCACAGATACGCAGTATTTT CASRRTSGSTDTQYF 15 TRBJ2-3 TRBV2 . TRBD2
TGTGCCAGCAGCCAAGTGAGTGGTGGTACGCAGTATTTT CASSQVSGGTQYF 13 TRBJ2-3 TRBV4-2 . .
TGTGCCTGGAGACCCTCGGGGTCAAAAGCTTTCTTT CAWRPSGSKAFF 12 TRBJ1-1 TRBV30 . .
TGTGCCAGCACCGTGGGCCAGCGGGAGATAGATACGCAGTATTTT CASTVGQREIDTQYF 15 TRBJ2-3 TRBV7-9 once TRBD2
TGTGCCAGCTCACCGTTACAGGGGGCAGGATCACCCCTCCACTTT CASSPLQGAGSPLHF 15 TRBJ1-6 TRBV18 . TRBD1
TGTGCCAGCAGTTTAGGCTTCGGGAGACAAACCTACAATGAGCAGTTCTTC CASSLGFGRQTYNEQFF 17 TRBJ2-1 TRBV28 . .
TGTGCCAGCTCAAAAACGGCTAGCACTGAAGCTTTCTTT CASSKTASTEAFF 13 TRBJ1-1 TRBV18 few .
TGTGCCAGTAGCCTGGGCCCCGGGGACGGGGAGCTGTTTTTT CASSLGPGDGELFF 14 TRBJ2-2 TRBV19 . .
TGTGCCAGCAGCCAAGACAGGGGGCGCGAAAAACTGTTTTTT CASSQDRGREKLFF 14 TRBJ1-4 TRBV11-2 . TRBD1
TGTGCCAGCAGCTTGAGGAGGTCTGAAGCTTTCTTT CASSLRRSEAFF 12 TRBJ1-1 TRBV5-8 . .
TGTGCCATCAGCGGGACTACGGTTTTCGAAAAACTGTTTTTT CAISGTTVFEKLFF 14 TRBJ1-4 TRBV10-3 . .
TGTGCCAGCATTCCGGCAGGGGTGGCCAATGAGCAGTTCTTC CASIPAGVANEQFF 14 TRBJ2-1 TRBV27 . .
TGTGCCAGCAGCTTATTTTGGGGCCCCTACAATGAGCAGTTCTTC CASSLFWGPYNEQFF 15 TRBJ2-1 TRBV7-2 . .
TGTGCCAGCAGTTTATCTCAGTATAATTCACCCCTCCACTTT CASSLSQYNSPLHF 14 TRBJ1-6 TRBV28 . .
TGTGCCAGCAGCGCCTCCCCTCTAGCGGGAGGGCGAAACGAGCAGTACTTC CASSASPLAGGRNEQYF 17 TRBJ2-7 TRBV9 . TRBD2
TGTGCCAGCAGCGATGGACTAGCGAAGTACGAGCAGTACTTC CASSDGLAKYEQYF 14 TRBJ2-7 TRBV5-4 . TRBD2
TGCGCCAGCAGCTTGCAGGCAATGAACACTGAAGCTTTCTTT CASSLQAMNTEAFF 14 TRBJ1-1 TRBV5-1 . .
TGCGCCAGCAGGGAAATGACAGGGGTGTACGAGCAGTACTTC CASREMTGVYEQYF 14 TRBJ2-7 TRBV5-1 . TRBD1
TGTGCCAGCAGCTTGGAGACGAGCTCCTACAATGAGCAGTTCTTC CASSLETSSYNEQFF 15 TRBJ2-1 TRBV7-2 . .
TGTGCCAGCAGCTTACAAGGACAGGGGGCTCTTGGTAATGAAGCTTTCTTT CASSLQGQGALGNEAFF 17 TRBJ1-1 TRBV7-8 . TRBD1
TGTGCCAGCAGCCTGGACAGGGGGAACTCCTACGAGCAGTACTTC CASSLDRGNSYEQYF 15 TRBJ2-7 TRBV2 . TRBD1
TGTGCCAGCAGCGTAGTGGGCAGGGTCGGTGAGCAGTTCTTC CASSVVGRVGEQFF 14 TRBJ2-1 TRBV9 . .
TGTGCCAGCAGTTTTCTCAGCGGGCCCTCGGAGGACAATGAGCAGTTCTTC CASSFLSGPSEDNEQFF 17 TRBJ2-1 TRBV28 . .
TGTGCCACAAGGGGGGGGAATGAGCAGTTCTTC CATRGGNEQFF 11 TRBJ2-1 TRBV24-1 . .
TGTGCCAGCAGTCCAACCTCCCGCAGTGGCAAAAACTTC CASSPTSRSGKNF 13 TRBJ2-7 TRBV28 . .
TGCGCCAGCAGCGGAATACCGGGACAGACTTACAATGAGCAGTTCTTC CASSGIPGQTYNEQFF 16 TRBJ2-1 TRBV5-1 . TRBD1